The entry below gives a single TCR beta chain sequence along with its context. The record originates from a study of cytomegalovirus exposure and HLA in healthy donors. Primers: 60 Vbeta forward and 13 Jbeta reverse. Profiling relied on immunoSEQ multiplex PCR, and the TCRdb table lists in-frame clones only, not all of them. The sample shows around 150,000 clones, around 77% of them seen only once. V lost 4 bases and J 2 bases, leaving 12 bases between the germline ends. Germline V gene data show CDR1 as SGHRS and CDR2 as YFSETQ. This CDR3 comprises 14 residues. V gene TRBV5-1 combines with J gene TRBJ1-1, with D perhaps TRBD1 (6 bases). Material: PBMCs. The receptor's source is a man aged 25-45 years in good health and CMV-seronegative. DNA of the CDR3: TGCGCCAGCAGCACTGGGACACATAACACTGAAGCTTTCTTT. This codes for CASSTGTHNTEAFF.